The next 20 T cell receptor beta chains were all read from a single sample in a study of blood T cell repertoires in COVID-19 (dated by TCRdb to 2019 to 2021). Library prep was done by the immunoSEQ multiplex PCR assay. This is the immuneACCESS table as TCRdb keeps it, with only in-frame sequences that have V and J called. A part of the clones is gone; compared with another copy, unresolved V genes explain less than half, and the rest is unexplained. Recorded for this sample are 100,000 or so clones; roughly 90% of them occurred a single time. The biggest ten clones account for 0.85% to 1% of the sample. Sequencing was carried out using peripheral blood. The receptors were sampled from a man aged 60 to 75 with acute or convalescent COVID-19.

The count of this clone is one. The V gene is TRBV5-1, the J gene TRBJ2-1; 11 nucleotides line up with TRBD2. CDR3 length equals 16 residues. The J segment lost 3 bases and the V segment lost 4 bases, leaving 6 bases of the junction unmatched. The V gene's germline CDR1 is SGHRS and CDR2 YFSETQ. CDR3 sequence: CASSPVGTSGYNEQFF. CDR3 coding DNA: TGCGCCAGCAGCCCGGTGGGGACTAGCGGCTACAATGAGCAGTTCTTC.

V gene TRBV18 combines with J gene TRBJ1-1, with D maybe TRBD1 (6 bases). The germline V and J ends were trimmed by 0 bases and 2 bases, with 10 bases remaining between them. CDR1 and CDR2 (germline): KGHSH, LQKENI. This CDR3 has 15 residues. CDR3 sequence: CASSPPVGTNTEAFF. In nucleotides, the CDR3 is TGTGCCAGCTCACCACCGGTAGGGACAAACACTGAAGCTTTCTTT.

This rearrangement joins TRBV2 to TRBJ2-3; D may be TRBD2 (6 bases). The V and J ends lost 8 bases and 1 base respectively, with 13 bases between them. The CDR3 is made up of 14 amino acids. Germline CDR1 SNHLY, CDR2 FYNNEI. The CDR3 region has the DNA TGTGCCAGCGGCAGCCGGGAGCGCACAGATACGCAGTATTTT. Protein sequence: CASGSRERTDTQYF.

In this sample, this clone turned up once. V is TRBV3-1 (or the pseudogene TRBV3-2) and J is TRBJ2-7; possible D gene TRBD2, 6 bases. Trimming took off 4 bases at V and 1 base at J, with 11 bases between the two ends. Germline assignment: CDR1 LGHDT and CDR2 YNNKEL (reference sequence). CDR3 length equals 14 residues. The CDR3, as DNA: TGTGCCAGCAGCCCCCGGGACTCTTCCTACGAGCAGTACGTC. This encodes CASSPRDSSYEQYV.

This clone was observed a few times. The CDR3 is CASSPGQENTEAFF. Written as DNA, the CDR3 is TGTGCCAGCAGCCCCGGACAGGAGAACACTGAAGCTTTCTTT. The chain combines TRBV6-5 with TRBJ1-1; 7 nucleotides match TRBD1. Unmatched junction bases numbered 5, after V lost 6 bases and J lost 1 base. There are 14 residues in the CDR3. Germline V CDR1 and CDR2: MNHEY, SVGAGI.

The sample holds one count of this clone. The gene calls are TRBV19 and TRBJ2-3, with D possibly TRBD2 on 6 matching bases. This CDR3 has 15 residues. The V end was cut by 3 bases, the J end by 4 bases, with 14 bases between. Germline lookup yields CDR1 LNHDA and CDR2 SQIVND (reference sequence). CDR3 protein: CASSIGPGAADTQYF. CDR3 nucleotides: TGTGCCAGTAGTATTGGACCGGGAGCGGCAGATACGCAGTATTTT.

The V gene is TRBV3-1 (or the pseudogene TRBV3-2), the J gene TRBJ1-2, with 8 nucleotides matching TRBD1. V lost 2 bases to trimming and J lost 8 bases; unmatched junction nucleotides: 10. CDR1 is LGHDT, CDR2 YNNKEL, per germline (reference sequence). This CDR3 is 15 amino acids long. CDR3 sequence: CASSQTRTGYSGYTF. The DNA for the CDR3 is TGTGCCAGCAGCCAAACCCGGACAGGGTACTCCGGCTACACCTTC.

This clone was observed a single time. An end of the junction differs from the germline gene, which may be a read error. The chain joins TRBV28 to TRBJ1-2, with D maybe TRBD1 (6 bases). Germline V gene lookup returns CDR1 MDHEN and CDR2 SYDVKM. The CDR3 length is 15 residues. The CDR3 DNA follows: TGTGCCAGCACTTTAGCGGTGGCAGGGGTCTATGGCTACACCTTC. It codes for CASTLAVAGVYGYTF.

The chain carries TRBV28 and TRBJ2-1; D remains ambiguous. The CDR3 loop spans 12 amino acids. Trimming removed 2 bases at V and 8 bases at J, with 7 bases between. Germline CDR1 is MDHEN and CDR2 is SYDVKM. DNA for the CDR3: TGTGCCAGCAGTTTAAGCAGGTATGAGCAGTTCTTC. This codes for CASSLSRYEQFF.

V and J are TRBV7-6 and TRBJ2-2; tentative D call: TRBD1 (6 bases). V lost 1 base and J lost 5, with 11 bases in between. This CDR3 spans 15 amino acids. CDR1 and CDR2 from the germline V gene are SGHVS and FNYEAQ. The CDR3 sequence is CASSLVSRGTGELFF. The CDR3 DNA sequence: TGTGCCAGCAGCTTAGTGTCCAGGGGAACCGGGGAGCTGTTTTTT.

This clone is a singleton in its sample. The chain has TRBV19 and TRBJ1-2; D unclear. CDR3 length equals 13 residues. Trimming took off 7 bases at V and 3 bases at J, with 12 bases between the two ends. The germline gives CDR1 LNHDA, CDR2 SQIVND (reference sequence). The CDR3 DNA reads TGTGCCAGTATGAGAGGGAGGCACTATGGCTACACCTTC. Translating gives CASMRGRHYGYTF.

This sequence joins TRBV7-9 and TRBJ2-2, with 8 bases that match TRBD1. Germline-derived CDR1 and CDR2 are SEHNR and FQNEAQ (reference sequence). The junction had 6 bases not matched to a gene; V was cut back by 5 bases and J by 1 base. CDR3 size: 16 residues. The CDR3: CASSPPRGRNTGELFF. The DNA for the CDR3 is TGTGCCAGCAGCCCACCCAGGGGGCGGAACACCGGGGAGCTGTTTTTT.

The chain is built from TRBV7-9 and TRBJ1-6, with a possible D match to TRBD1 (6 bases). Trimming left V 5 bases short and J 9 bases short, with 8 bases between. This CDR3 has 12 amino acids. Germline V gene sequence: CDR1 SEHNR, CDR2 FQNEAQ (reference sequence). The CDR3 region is CASSGTSSPLHF. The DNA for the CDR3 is TGTGCCAGCAGCGGGACATCTTCACCCCTCCACTTT.

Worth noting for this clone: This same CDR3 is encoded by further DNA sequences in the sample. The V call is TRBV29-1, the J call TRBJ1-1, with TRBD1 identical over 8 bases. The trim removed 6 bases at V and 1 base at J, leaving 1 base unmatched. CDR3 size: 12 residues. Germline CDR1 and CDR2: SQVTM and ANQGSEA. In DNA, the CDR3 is TGCAGCGTAGACAGGGGGAACACTGAAGCTTTCTTT. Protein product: CSVDRGNTEAFF.

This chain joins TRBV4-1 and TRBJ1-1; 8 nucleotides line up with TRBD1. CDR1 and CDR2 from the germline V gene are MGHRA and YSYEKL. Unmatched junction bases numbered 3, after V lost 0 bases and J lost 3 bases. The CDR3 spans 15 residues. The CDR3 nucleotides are TGCGCCAGCAGCCAAGATGGACAGGGTGACACTGAAGCTTTCTTT. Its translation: CASSQDGQGDTEAFF.

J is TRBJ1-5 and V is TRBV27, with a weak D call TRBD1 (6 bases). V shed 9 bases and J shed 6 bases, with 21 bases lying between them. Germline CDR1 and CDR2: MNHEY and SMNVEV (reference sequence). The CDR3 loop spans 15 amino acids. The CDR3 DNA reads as TGTGCCAGGTATCCTCGTGGGGGCGGCGGTCAGCCCCAGCATTTT. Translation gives CARYPRGGGGQPQHF.

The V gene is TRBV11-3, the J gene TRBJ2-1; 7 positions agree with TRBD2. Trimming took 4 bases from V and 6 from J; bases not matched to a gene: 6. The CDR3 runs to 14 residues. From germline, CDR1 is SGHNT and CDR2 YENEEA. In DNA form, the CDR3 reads TGTGCCAGCAGCTACGGACTAGGTGGCAATGAGCAGTTCTTC. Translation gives CASSYGLGGNEQFF. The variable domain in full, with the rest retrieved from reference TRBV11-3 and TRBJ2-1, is EAGVVQSPRYKIIEKKQPVAFWCNPISGHNTLYWYLQNLGQGPELLIRYENEEAVDDSQLPKDRFSAERLKGVDSTLKIQPAELGDSAVYLCASSYGLGGNEQFFGPGTRLTVL.

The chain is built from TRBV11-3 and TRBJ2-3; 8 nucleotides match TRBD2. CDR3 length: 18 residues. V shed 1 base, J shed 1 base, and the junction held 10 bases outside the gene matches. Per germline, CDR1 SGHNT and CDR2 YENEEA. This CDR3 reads CASSLAISGMKRTDTQYF. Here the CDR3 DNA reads TGTGCCAGCAGCTTAGCAATTAGCGGGATGAAGCGCACAGATACGCAGTATTTT.

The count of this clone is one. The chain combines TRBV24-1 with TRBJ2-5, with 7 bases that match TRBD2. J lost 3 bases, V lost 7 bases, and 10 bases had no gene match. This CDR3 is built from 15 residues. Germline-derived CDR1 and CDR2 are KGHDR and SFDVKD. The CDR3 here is CATSAGGSGKETQYF. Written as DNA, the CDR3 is TGTGCCACCAGCGCCGGGGGGAGCGGGAAAGAGACCCAGTACTTC.

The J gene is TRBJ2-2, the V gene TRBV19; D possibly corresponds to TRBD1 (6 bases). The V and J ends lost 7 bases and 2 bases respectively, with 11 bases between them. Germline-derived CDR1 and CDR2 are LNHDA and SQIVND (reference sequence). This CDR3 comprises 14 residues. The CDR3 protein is CASNRVSNTGELFF. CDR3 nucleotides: TGTGCCAGTAACAGGGTGTCTAACACCGGGGAGCTGTTTTTT. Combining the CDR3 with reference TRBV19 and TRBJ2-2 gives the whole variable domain DGGITQSPKYLFRKEGQNVTLSCEQNLNHDAMYWYRQDPGQGLRLIYYSQIVNDFQKGDIAEGYSVSREKKESFPLTVTSAQKNPTAFYLCASNRVSNTGELFFGEGSRLTVL.